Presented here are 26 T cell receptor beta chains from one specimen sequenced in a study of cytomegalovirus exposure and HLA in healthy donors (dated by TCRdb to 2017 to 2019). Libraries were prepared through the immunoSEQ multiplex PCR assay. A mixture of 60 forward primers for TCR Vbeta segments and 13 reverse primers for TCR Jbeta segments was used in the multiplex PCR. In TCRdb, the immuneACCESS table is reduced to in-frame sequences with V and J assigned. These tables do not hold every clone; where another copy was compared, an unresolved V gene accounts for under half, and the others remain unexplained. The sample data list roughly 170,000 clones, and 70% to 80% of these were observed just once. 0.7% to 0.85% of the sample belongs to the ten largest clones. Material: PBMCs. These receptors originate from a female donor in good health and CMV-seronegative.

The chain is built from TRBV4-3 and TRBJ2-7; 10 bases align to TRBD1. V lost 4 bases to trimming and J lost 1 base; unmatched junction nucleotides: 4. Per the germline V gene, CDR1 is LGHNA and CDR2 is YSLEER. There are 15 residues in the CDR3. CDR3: CASSPDRGTSYEQYF. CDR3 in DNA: TGCGCCAGCAGCCCGGACAGGGGGACTTCCTACGAGCAGTACTTC.

As DNA, the CDR3 is TGTGCCAGCTCCGGGTGGATAAATGAAAAACTGTTTTTT. This sequence encodes CASSGWINEKLFF. The chain is built from TRBV18 and TRBJ1-4, with D unresolved. The CDR3 consists of 13 residues. The germline V gene encodes CDR1 KGHSH and CDR2 LQKENI. Trimming left V 6 bases short and J 5 bases short, with 10 bases between.

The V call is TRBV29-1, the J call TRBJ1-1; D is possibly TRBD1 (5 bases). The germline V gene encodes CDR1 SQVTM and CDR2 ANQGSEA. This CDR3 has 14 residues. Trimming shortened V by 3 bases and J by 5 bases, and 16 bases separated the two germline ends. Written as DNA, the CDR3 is TGCAGCGTTGAGGAGGGGCCTTTGAGAACTGAAGCTTTCTTT. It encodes CSVEEGPLRTEAFF. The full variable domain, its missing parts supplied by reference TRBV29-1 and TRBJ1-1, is SAVISQKPSRDICQRGTSLTIQCQVDSQVTMMFWYRQQPGQSLTLIATANQGSEATYESGFVIDKFPISRPNLTFSTLTVSNMSPEDSSIYLCSVEEGPLRTEAFFGQGTRLTVV.

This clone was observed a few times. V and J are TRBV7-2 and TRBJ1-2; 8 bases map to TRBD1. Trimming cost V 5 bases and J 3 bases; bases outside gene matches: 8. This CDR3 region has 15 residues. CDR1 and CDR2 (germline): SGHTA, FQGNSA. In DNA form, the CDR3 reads TGTGCCAGCAGCCAGGTCTTGACAGGGGACTATGGCTACACCTTC. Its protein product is CASSQVLTGDYGYTF.

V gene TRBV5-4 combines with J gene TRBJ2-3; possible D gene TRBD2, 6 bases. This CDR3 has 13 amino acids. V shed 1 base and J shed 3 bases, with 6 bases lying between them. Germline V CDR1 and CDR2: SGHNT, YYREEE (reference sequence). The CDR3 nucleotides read TGTGCCAGCAGCTTGCGGGAGACAGATACGCAGTATTTT. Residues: CASSLRETDTQYF.

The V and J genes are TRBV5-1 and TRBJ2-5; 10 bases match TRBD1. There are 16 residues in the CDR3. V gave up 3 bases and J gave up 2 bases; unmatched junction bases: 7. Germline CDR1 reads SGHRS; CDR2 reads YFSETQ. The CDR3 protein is CASSYGQGGQQETQYF. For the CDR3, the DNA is TGCGCCAGCAGCTATGGACAGGGGGGACAACAAGAGACCCAGTACTTC.

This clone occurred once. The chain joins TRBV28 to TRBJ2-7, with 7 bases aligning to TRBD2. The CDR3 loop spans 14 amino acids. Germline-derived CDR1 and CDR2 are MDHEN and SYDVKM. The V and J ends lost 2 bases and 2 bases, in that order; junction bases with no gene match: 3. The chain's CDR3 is CASSLLAATYEQYF. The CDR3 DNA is TGTGCCAGCAGTTTACTAGCGGCCACCTACGAGCAGTACTTC.

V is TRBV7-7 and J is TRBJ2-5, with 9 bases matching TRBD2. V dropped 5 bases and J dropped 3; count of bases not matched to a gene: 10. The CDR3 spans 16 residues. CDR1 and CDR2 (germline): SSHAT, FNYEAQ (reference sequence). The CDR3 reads CASSPSGVGGKETQYF. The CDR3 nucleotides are TGTGCCAGCAGCCCTAGCGGGGTAGGGGGGAAAGAGACCCAGTACTTC.

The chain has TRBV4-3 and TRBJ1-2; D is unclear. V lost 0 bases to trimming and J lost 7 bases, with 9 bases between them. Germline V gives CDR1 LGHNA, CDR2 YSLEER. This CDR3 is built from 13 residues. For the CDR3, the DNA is TGCGCCAGCAGCCAAGAGCCCCCGGTTGGCTACACCTTC. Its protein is CASSQEPPVGYTF.

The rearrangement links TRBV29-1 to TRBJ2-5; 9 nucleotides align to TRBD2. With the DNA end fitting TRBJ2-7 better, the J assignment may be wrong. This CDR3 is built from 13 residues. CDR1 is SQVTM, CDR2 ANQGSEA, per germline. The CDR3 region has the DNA TGCAGCGTTGAATTTAGCGGGAGATACGAGCAGTACTTC. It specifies CSVEFSGRYEQYF.

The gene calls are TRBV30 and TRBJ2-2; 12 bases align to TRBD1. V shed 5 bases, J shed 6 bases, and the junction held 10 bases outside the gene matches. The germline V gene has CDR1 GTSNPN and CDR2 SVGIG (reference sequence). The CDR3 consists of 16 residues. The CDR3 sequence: CAWGSGTGGWSGELFF. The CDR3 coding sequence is TGTGCCTGGGGATCCGGGACAGGGGGCTGGTCCGGGGAGCTGTTTTTT.

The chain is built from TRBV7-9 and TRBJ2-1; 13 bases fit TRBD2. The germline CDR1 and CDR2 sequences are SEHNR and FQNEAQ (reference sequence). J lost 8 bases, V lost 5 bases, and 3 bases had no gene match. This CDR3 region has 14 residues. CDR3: CASSEGLAGYEQFF. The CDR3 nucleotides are TGTGCCAGCAGCGAGGGACTAGCGGGATATGAGCAGTTCTTC.

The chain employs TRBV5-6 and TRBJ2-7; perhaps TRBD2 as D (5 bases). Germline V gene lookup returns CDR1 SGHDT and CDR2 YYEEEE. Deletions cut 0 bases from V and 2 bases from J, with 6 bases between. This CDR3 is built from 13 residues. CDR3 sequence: CASSLGRPYEQYF. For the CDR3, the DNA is TGTGCCAGCAGCTTGGGGAGGCCCTACGAGCAGTACTTC.

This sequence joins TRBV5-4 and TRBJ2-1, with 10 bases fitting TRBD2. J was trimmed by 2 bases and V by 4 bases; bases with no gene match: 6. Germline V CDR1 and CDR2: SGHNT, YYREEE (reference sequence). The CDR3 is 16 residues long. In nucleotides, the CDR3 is TGTGCCAGCAGCCCTCTAGCGGGAGCCCCCTACAATGAGCAGTTCTTC. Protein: CASSPLAGAPYNEQFF. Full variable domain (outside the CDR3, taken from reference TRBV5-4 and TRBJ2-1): ETGVTQSPTHLIKTRGQQVTLRCSSQSGHNTVSWYQQALGQGPQFIFQYYREEENGRGNFPPRFSGLQFPNYSSELNVNALELDDSALYLCASSPLAGAPYNEQFFGPGTRLTVL.

In DNA, the CDR3 is TGCAGCGTTGCCTCCACAGGGGATGATTGGGACGAGCAGTACTTC. Protein: CSVASTGDDWDEQYF. V gene TRBV29-1 combines with J gene TRBJ2-7; 7 positions match TRBD1. V shed 4 bases, J shed 5 bases, and the junction held 14 bases outside the gene matches. The length of the CDR3 is 15 residues. Germline-derived CDR1 and CDR2 are SQVTM and ANQGSEA.

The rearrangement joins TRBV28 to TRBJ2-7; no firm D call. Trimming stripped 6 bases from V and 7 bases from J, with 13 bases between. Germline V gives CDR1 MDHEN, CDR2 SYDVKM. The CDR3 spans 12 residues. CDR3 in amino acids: CASRESDREQYF. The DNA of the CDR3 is TGTGCCAGCAGAGAAAGCGATCGGGAGCAGTACTTC.

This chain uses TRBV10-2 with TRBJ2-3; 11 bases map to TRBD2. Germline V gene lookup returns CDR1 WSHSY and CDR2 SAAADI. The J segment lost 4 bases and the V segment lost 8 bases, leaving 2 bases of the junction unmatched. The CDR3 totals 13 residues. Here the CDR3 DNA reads TGCGCCAGCTTACTAGCGGGAGCAGATACGCAGTATTTT. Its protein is CASLLAGADTQYF.

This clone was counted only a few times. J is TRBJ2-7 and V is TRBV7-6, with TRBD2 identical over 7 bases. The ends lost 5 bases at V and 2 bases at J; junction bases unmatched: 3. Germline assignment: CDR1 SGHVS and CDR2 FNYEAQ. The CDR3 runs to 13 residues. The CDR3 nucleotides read TGTGCCAGCAGCCGGGGAGGGCCCTACGAGCAGTACTTC. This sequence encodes CASSRGGPYEQYF.

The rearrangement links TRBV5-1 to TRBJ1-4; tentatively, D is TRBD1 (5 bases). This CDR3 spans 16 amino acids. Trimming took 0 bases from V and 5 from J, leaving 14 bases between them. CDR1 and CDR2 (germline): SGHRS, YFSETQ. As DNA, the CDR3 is TGCGCCAGCAGCTTGGGTCAGGGAGGAGGGAATGAAAAACTGTTTTTT. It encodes CASSLGQGGGNEKLFF.

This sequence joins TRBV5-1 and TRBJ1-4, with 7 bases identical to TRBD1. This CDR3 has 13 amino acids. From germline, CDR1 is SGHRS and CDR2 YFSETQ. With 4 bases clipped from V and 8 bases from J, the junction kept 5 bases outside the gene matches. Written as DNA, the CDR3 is TGCGCCAGCAGCCCCGGACAGGTCGAAAAACTGTTTTTT. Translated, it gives CASSPGQVEKLFF.

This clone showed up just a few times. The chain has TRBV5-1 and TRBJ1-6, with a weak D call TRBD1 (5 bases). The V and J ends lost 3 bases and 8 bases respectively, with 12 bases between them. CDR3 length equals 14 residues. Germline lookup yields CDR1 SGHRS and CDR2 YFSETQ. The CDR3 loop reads CASSWDGDYSPLHF. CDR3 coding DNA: TGCGCCAGCAGCTGGGATGGGGACTATTCACCCCTCCACTTT. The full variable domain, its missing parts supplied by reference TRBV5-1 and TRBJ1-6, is KAGVTQTPRYLIKTRGQQVTLSCSPISGHRSVSWYQQTPGQGLQFLFEYFSETQRNKGNFPGRFSGRQFSNSRSEMNVSTLELGDSALYLCASSWDGDYSPLHFGNGTRLTVT.

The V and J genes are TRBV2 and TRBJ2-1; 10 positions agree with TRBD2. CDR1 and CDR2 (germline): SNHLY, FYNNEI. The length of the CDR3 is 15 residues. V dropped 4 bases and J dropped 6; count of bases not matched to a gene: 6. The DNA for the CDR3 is TGTGCCAGCAGTGTACTAGCGGGGTATGGCAATGAGCAGTTCTTC. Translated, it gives CASSVLAGYGNEQFF.

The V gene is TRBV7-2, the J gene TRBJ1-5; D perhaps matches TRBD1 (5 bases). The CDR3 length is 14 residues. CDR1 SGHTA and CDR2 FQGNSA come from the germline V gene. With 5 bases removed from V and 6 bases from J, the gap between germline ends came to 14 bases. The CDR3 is CASSQGGVGQPQHF. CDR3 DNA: TGTGCCAGCAGCCAAGGAGGGGTAGGTCAGCCCCAGCATTTT.

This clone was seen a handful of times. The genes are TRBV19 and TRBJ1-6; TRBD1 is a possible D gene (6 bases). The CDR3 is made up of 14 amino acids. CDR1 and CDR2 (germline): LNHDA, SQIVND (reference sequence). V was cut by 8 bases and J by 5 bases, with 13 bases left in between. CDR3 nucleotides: TGTGCCAGTGTGGGGCGACAGGATAATTCACCCCTCCACTTT. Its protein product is CASVGRQDNSPLHF.

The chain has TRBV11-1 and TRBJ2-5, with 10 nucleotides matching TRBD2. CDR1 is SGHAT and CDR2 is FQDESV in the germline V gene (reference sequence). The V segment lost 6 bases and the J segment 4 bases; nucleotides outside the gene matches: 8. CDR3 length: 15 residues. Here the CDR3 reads CASRSERLAGETQYF. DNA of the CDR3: TGTGCCAGCAGATCCGAACGACTAGCGGGAGAGACCCAGTACTTC.

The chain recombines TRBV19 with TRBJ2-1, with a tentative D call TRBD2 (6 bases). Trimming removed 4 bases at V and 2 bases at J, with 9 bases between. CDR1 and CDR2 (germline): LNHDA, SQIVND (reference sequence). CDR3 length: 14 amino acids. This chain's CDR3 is CASSRGRPYNEQFF. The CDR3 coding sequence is TGTGCCAGTAGTAGAGGGAGGCCCTACAATGAGCAGTTCTTC.